The 12 T cell receptor beta chains below all came from one sample that was sequenced in a study of cytomegalovirus exposure and HLA in healthy donors. PCR involved 60 Vbeta and 13 Jbeta primers. Generated by immunoSEQ multiplex PCR, the TCRdb table keeps only in-frame clones and is missing some. Here the sample spans around 72,000 clones, about 66% being singletons. Sequenced sample: PBMCs. Source of these receptors: a man aged 35 to 55 in good health and CMV-seropositive.

This clone was seen only a few times. CDR3 DNA sequence: TGTGCCAGCAGCCTCGGCGGGATGGGCAATTACATTCAGTACTTC. Protein product: CASSLGGMGNYIQYF. The chain carries TRBV6-5 and TRBJ2-4, with TRBD2 as a possible D gene (6 bases). The CDR3 sequence is 15 residues long. Deletions cut 6 bases from V and 8 bases from J, with 20 bases between. The germline V gene encodes CDR1 MNHEY and CDR2 SVGAGI.

This chain joins TRBV29-1 and TRBJ2-2, with a tentative D call TRBD1 (6 bases). CDR3 length equals 16 residues. V was shortened by 0 bases and J by 0 bases, with 11 bases between the two germline ends. Germline V gene lookup returns CDR1 SQVTM and CDR2 ANQGSEA. CDR3 loop: CSVEDPDRANTGELFF. Written as DNA, the CDR3 is TGCAGCGTTGAAGATCCGGACAGAGCGAACACCGGGGAGCTGTTTTTT.

The rearrangement uses TRBV6-5 and TRBJ2-7, with D possibly matching TRBD1 (5 bases). V lost 6 bases, J lost 3 bases, and 12 bases lay in between. This CDR3 has 13 amino acids. The V gene's germline CDR1 is MNHEY and CDR2 SVGAGI. CDR3 protein: CASRVFQGYEQYF. The DNA of the CDR3 is TGTGCCAGCAGAGTGTTTCAGGGCTACGAGCAGTACTTC.

This clone has only a few counts. V and J are TRBV19 and TRBJ2-1; no firm D call. CDR1 and CDR2 (germline): LNHDA, SQIVND (reference sequence). The CDR3 contains 16 residues. Trimming pared 5 bases from V and 9 bases from J, leaving 23 bases between. The CDR3 DNA is TGTGCCAGTAGTCCTCGATCTTCGACTGGAGTTTCTGAGCAGTTCTTC. Its protein product is CASSPRSSTGVSEQFF.

J is TRBJ2-7 and V is TRBV7-9; D is undetermined. Germline V gene lookup returns CDR1 SEHNR and CDR2 FQNEAQ (reference sequence). This CDR3 region has 13 residues. V was shortened by 3 bases and J by 2 bases, with 8 bases between the two germline ends. The chain's CDR3 is CASSLSETYEQYF. DNA for the CDR3: TGTGCCAGCAGCTTGAGTGAAACCTACGAGCAGTACTTC.

The chain uses TRBV7-2 and TRBJ1-5; the D gene is possibly TRBD1 (5 bases). The CDR3 consists of 14 residues. Germline V lookup: CDR1 SGHTA, CDR2 FQGNSA. V was pared by 1 base and J by 9 bases, with 13 bases between. DNA for the CDR3: TGTGCCAGCAGCTTAGGGGGGGAGGGAACGCCCCAGCATTTT. This translates into CASSLGGEGTPQHF.

The chain is built from TRBV28 and TRBJ1-2; TRBD1 is a possible D gene (5 bases). From germline, CDR1 is MDHEN and CDR2 SYDVKM. CDR3 length: 11 residues. Trimming took 4 bases from V and 8 from J, leaving 8 bases between them. This chain's CDR3 is CASSSHRGYTF. CDR3 coding DNA: TGTGCCAGCAGTTCCCACAGGGGCTACACCTTC.

The chain joins TRBV12-5 to TRBJ2-3; perhaps TRBD2 as D (6 bases). The CDR3 spans 17 residues. The ends were cut back, 0 bases at V and 5 bases at J, with 18 bases in the middle. CDR1 and CDR2 (germline): LGHNT, FRNRAP. The CDR3 coding sequence is TGTGCTAGTGGTTTGGTATCGACCCGGGACTTTCTAGATACGCAGTATTTT. It encodes CASGLVSTRDFLDTQYF.

This chain uses TRBV9 with TRBJ1-2; D not resolved. The length of the CDR3 is 14 residues. Germline V gene lookup returns CDR1 SGDLS and CDR2 YYNGEE. V was clipped by 0 bases and J by 2 bases, with 8 bases between them. CDR3 in amino acids: CASSVGRGNYGYTF. In DNA, the CDR3 is TGTGCCAGCAGCGTAGGGCGAGGAAACTATGGCTACACCTTC. The variable domain in full, completed from reference TRBV9 and TRBJ1-2, reads DSGVTQTPKHLITATGQRVTLRCSPRSGDLSVYWYQQSLDQGLQFLIQYYNGEERAKGNILERFSAQQFPDLHSELNLSSLELGDSALYFCASSVGRGNYGYTFGSGTRLTVV.

V usage is TRBV10-1 and J usage is TRBJ2-5, with 9 bases lining up with TRBD2. In germline, CDR1 is WNHNN, CDR2 SYGVQD (reference sequence). Trimming took 2 bases from V and 5 from J; bases not matched to a gene: 0. This CDR3 spans 13 amino acids. The CDR3 loop is CASSELAGETQYF. CDR3 in DNA: TGCGCCAGCAGTGAGCTAGCGGGGGAGACCCAGTACTTC.

V and J are TRBV12-5 and TRBJ2-1, with a possible D match to TRBD2 (5 bases). The V end lost 1 base, the J end lost 10 bases, and 11 bases lay between the germline ends. Germline V gene lookup returns CDR1 LGHNT and CDR2 FRNRAP. This CDR3 comprises 13 residues. The CDR3 region is CASGLGTYLEQFF. CDR3 in DNA: TGTGCTAGTGGTTTGGGGACTTACTTAGAGCAGTTCTTC.

The chain has TRBV2 and TRBJ1-3; D remains unclear. The V gene's germline CDR1 is SNHLY and CDR2 FYNNEI. The CDR3 is 13 amino acids. Trimming removed 2 bases at V and 4 bases at J, with 6 bases between. The CDR3 sequence is CASSEREGNTIYF. CDR3 bases: TGTGCCAGCAGTGAAAGAGAGGGAAACACCATATATTTT.